The 18 T cell receptor beta chains given below trace back to one sample, sequenced in a study of blood T cell repertoires in COVID-19. Clones were read by immunoSEQ multiplex PCR, and TCRdb kept only the in-frame ones, dropping some. The table has under 45,000 clones, about 86% seen once; the top ten hold around 3.7%. The sample was peripheral blood. The receptors shown here come from a man aged 35 to 55 with COVID-19, enrolled during active disease.

V gene TRBV6-4 combines with J gene TRBJ1-1, with D perhaps matching TRBD1 (5 bases). Trimming took 6 bases from V and 1 from J, leaving 9 bases between them. CDR1 is MRHNA, CDR2 SNTAGT, per germline. This CDR3 region has 13 residues. The CDR3 region has the DNA TGTGCCAGCAGATGGGGCGAGAACACTGAAGCTTTCTTT. Its protein product is CASRWGENTEAFF.

The V and J genes are TRBV19 and TRBJ1-1, with 7 bases fitting TRBD1. The V and J ends lost 7 bases and 5 bases, in that order; junction bases with no gene match: 7. CDR1 is LNHDA, CDR2 SQIVND, per germline (reference sequence). The CDR3 sequence is 13 residues long. CDR3 coding DNA: TGTGCCAGTAACCCGACAGGGTTGACTGAAGCTTTCTTT. This translates into CASNPTGLTEAFF.

The chain uses TRBV6-6 and TRBJ2-2; TRBD1 agrees at 10 bases. The germline CDR1 and CDR2 sequences are MNHNY and SVGAGI (reference sequence). The V and J ends lost 8 bases and 7 bases, in that order; junction bases with no gene match: 7. The CDR3 has 14 amino acids. The CDR3 region is CASADRGQGGELFF. The CDR3 DNA follows: TGTGCCAGCGCCGACAGGGGGCAAGGCGGGGAGCTGTTTTTT.

J is TRBJ2-7 and V is TRBV12-3 or TRBV12-4; 8 nucleotides line up with TRBD1. CDR3 length: 13 residues. V shed 8 bases and J 8 bases; nucleotides not matched to a gene: 11. The DNA for the CDR3 is TGTGCCAGCCGGACAGGGCTGGAACCTCAGCAGTACTTC. It specifies CASRTGLEPQQYF.

The J gene is TRBJ2-4, the V gene TRBV6-6; the match to TRBD1 covers 7 bases. V trimming: 5 bases; J trimming: 1 base; junction bases outside the gene matches: 8. The germline gives CDR1 MNHNY, CDR2 SVGAGI (reference sequence). This CDR3 is 16 amino acids long. CDR3: CASSGDRAAAKNIQYF. As DNA, the CDR3 is TGTGCCAGCAGTGGTGACAGGGCAGCTGCCAAAAACATTCAGTACTTC.

This CDR3 is CASSYGPGSGNTIYF. As DNA, the CDR3 is TGTGCCAGCAGTTACGGGCCAGGGTCTGGAAACACCATATATTTT. The chain has TRBV6-5 and TRBJ1-3, with D perhaps matching TRBD1 (5 bases). V lost 2 bases and J 1 base, leaving 9 bases between the germline ends. This CDR3 is 15 amino acids long. Germline CDR1 reads MNHEY; CDR2 reads SVGAGI.

This clone has a single count. The chain uses TRBV28 and TRBJ1-2; D not certain. This CDR3 is built from 16 residues. The germline V gene has CDR1 MDHEN and CDR2 SYDVKM. Deletions cut 5 bases from V and 1 base from J, with 17 bases between. The CDR3 spells CASSAGSTIFNYGYTF. The CDR3 region has the DNA TGTGCCAGCAGTGCCGGGAGCACCATCTTTAACTATGGCTACACCTTC.

The V gene is TRBV3-1 (or the pseudogene TRBV3-2), the J gene TRBJ2-1; D call uncertain. Trimming cost V 1 base and J 3 bases, with 28 bases left between them. The germline V gene encodes CDR1 LGHDT and CDR2 YNNKEL (reference sequence). This CDR3 comprises 21 residues. The CDR3 spells CASSQVYGRPSESQRYNEQFF. DNA for the CDR3: TGTGCCAGCAGCCAAGTATACGGCCGACCCAGCGAAAGCCAGCGCTACAATGAGCAGTTCTTC.

V gene TRBV3-1 (or the pseudogene TRBV3-2) combines with J gene TRBJ1-2; the D gene is possibly TRBD1 (5 bases). CDR3 size: 16 residues. Trimming took 0 bases from V and 2 from J, leaving 13 bases between them. Germline loops: CDR1 LGHDT, CDR2 YNNKEL (reference sequence). CDR3 sequence: CASSQDWAGRNYGYTF. The DNA for the CDR3 is TGTGCCAGCAGCCAAGATTGGGCAGGGCGAAACTATGGCTACACCTTC.

V and J are TRBV6-5 and TRBJ1-1, with a weak D call TRBD1 (6 bases). Germline V lookup: CDR1 MNHEY, CDR2 SVGAGI. The CDR3 totals 15 residues. V was shortened by 7 bases and J by 0 bases, with 15 bases between the two germline ends. The DNA of the CDR3 is TGTGCCAGCAAGGGGACACCTTACATGAACACTGAAGCTTTCTTT. Its protein is CASKGTPYMNTEAFF.

CDR3 loop: CASRQGAWGTGELFF. In nucleotides, the CDR3 is TGTGCCAGCAGGCAGGGGGCGTGGGGGACCGGGGAGCTGTTTTTT. This rearrangement joins TRBV27 to TRBJ2-2, with 8 bases aligning to TRBD1. The CDR3 contains 15 residues. V lost 6 bases, J lost 5 bases, and 8 bases stayed unmatched. Germline assignment: CDR1 MNHEY and CDR2 SMNVEV (reference sequence).

The chain couples TRBV27 to TRBJ1-5, with 8 bases matching TRBD1. CDR3 length equals 15 residues. The V and J ends lost 5 bases and 5 bases, in that order; junction bases with no gene match: 8. CDR1 is MNHEY and CDR2 is SMNVEV in the germline V gene (reference sequence). CDR3 residues: CASSPAGQGDQPQHF. The CDR3 DNA follows: TGTGCCAGCAGTCCGGCCGGACAGGGTGATCAGCCCCAGCATTTT.

The chain is built from TRBV5-1 and TRBJ2-1, with D possibly TRBD2 on 6 matching bases. The CDR3 totals 16 residues. Trimming removed 4 bases from V and 0 bases from J, with 14 bases in between. CDR1 is SGHRS and CDR2 is YFSETQ in the germline V gene. CDR3 nucleotide sequence: TGCGCCAGCAGCGGATTAGCGGTTAGCTCCTACAATGAGCAGTTCTTC. This sequence encodes CASSGLAVSSYNEQFF.

This clone was counted once. J is TRBJ1-1 and V is TRBV6-1; TRBD1 agrees at 8 bases. The CDR3 extends over 19 amino acids. Germline-derived CDR1 and CDR2 are MNHNS and SASEGT. J was trimmed by 2 bases and V by 1 base; bases with no gene match: 15. The CDR3 loop reads CASSEGSTGGASFNTEAFF. The CDR3 nucleotides read TGTGCCAGCAGTGAAGGTTCTACAGGGGGAGCCAGCTTTAACACTGAAGCTTTCTTT.

DNA for the CDR3: TGTGCCAGCAGCCTCGTTGGGGGCCTTAATCAGCCCCAGCATTTT. Residues: CASSLVGGLNQPQHF. The chain joins TRBV28 to TRBJ1-5; D is possibly TRBD1 (6 bases). Trimming removed 6 bases from V and 4 bases from J, with 16 bases in between. Germline-derived CDR1 and CDR2 are MDHEN and SYDVKM. The CDR3 has 15 amino acids.

This clone was observed once. The chain recombines TRBV11-2 with TRBJ2-2; D is uncertain. There are 14 residues in the CDR3. V was shortened by 1 base and J by 4 bases, with 7 bases between the two germline ends. Per germline, CDR1 SGHAT and CDR2 FQNNGV. The CDR3 reads CASSLVQFTGELFF. In DNA, the CDR3 is TGTGCCAGCAGCTTAGTCCAGTTCACCGGGGAGCTGTTTTTT.

V and J are TRBV5-4 and TRBJ2-3; 8 bases are shared with TRBD2. Trimming cost V 10 bases and J 0 bases; bases outside gene matches: 7. The CDR3 extends over 14 amino acids. Germline CDR1 SGHNT, CDR2 YYREEE (reference sequence). The chain's CDR3 is CALGREPSTDTQYF. The CDR3 coding sequence is TGTGCCCTCGGGAGGGAGCCTAGCACAGATACGCAGTATTTT.

This clone was seen a few times. The chain uses TRBV6-1 and TRBJ1-2, with D maybe TRBD1 (5 bases). The ends were cut back, 0 bases at V and 2 bases at J, with 7 bases in the middle. The CDR3 runs to 14 residues. Germline CDR1 MNHNS, CDR2 SASEGT. CDR3: CASSEASGNYGYTF. In DNA form, the CDR3 reads TGTGCCAGCAGTGAAGCTTCAGGGAACTATGGCTACACCTTC.